Listed here are 10 T cell receptor beta chains from one sample, sequenced in a study of blood T cell repertoires in COVID-19. Assay used: immunoSEQ multiplex PCR; TCRdb lists only in-frame clones, some missing. The sample yields over 140,000 clones, approximately 79% seen once. Specimen: PBMCs or T cells enriched from blood (not recorded which). The receptors were gathered from a woman aged 45-65 years who had recovered from COVID-19.

There are a few counts of this clone. The chain joins TRBV3-1 (or the pseudogene TRBV3-2) to TRBJ1-1; D is possibly TRBD1 (6 bases). CDR3 length equals 13 residues. V lost 5 bases to trimming and J lost 3 bases, with 10 bases between them. Looked up from germline, CDR1 is LGHDT and CDR2 is YNNKEL (reference sequence). The DNA for the CDR3 is TGTGCCAGCAGCACACCAGGGGACACTGAAGCTTTCTTT. It yields the protein CASSTPGDTEAFF.

For the CDR3, the DNA is TGTGCCACCAGTCCCGACGGGTACAATGAGCAGTTCTTC. It translates to CATSPDGYNEQFF. The rearrangement joins TRBV24-1 to TRBJ2-1; D gene ambiguous. CDR1 KGHDR and CDR2 SFDVKD come from the germline V gene. Between the trimmed V and J ends, which lost 6 bases and 4 bases, there was a span of 9 bases. CDR3 length: 13 amino acids.

The chain employs TRBV19 and TRBJ2-7, with TRBD1 identical over 8 bases. The CDR3 sequence is 14 residues long. Germline loops: CDR1 LNHDA, CDR2 SQIVND (reference sequence). V lost 3 bases, J lost 3 bases, and 4 bases stayed unmatched. The CDR3 spells CASSIAQGDYEQYF. DNA of the CDR3: TGTGCCAGTAGTATCGCACAGGGGGACTACGAGCAGTACTTC.

The chain links TRBV27 to TRBJ1-5, with D uncertain. The V end lost 5 bases, the J end lost 4 bases, and 6 bases lay between the germline ends. The CDR3 consists of 12 residues. Germline V gene data show CDR1 as MNHEY and CDR2 as SMNVEV (reference sequence). The CDR3 sequence: CASSPPNQPQHF. CDR3 bases: TGTGCCAGCAGTCCCCCAAATCAGCCCCAGCATTTT.

V is TRBV7-2 and J is TRBJ1-5, with TRBD1 matching over 7 bases. From germline, CDR1 is SGHTA and CDR2 FQGNSA. Trimming cost V 2 bases and J 1 base; bases outside gene matches: 2. The CDR3 consists of 15 residues. CDR3 DNA: TGTGCCAGCAGCTTATACAGGGGCAGCAATCAGCCCCAGCATTTT. Protein product: CASSLYRGSNQPQHF.

This chain connects TRBV6-5 to TRBJ2-5, with TRBD2 matching 7 bases. The CDR3 loop spans 12 amino acids. Trimming removed 11 bases from V and 1 base from J; junction bases left unmatched: 4. The germline V gene has CDR1 MNHEY and CDR2 SVGAGI. The CDR3 is CAVLATQETQYF. Written as DNA, the CDR3 is TGTGCCGTACTAGCGACCCAAGAGACCCAGTACTTC.

This sequence joins TRBV6-5 and TRBJ2-7; unclear D gene. Germline V gene lookup returns CDR1 MNHEY and CDR2 SVGAGI. V shed 5 bases and J shed 0 bases, with 11 bases lying between them. CDR3 size: 14 residues. CDR3: CASSTNSFSYEQYF. The CDR3 nucleotides are TGTGCCAGCAGTACTAACTCATTCTCCTACGAGCAGTACTTC.

The V and J genes are TRBV6-2 or TRBV6-3 and TRBJ2-1, with 13 bases matching TRBD2. The CDR3 loop spans 17 amino acids. Germline V CDR1 and CDR2: MNHEY, SVGEGT. V shed 4 bases, J shed 0 bases, and the junction held 3 bases outside the gene matches. DNA for the CDR3: TGTGCCAGCAGTTGGACTAGCGGGGGAAGCTCCTACAATGAGCAGTTCTTC. It is translated as CASSWTSGGSSYNEQFF.

The chain recombines TRBV19 with TRBJ2-7; a possible D gene is TRBD1 (5 bases). The germline gives CDR1 LNHDA, CDR2 SQIVND (reference sequence). This CDR3 region has 13 residues. The V and J ends lost 4 bases and 4 bases respectively, with 11 bases between them. The CDR3 loop reads CASSRSRQYEQYF. In DNA form, the CDR3 reads TGTGCCAGTAGTAGATCACGACAGTACGAGCAGTACTTC. Together with reference TRBV19 and TRBJ2-7, the CDR3 gives the full variable domain: DGGITQSPKYLFRKEGQNVTLSCEQNLNHDAMYWYRQDPGQGLRLIYYSQIVNDFQKGDIAEGYSVSREKKESFPLTVTSAQKNPTAFYLCASSRSRQYEQYFGPGTRLTVT.

The rearrangement uses TRBV2 and TRBJ2-1, with 12 bases aligning to TRBD1. Germline-derived CDR1 and CDR2 are SNHLY and FYNNEI. V lost 3 bases, J lost 9 bases, and 9 bases stayed unmatched. This CDR3 is 16 amino acids long. The CDR3 coding sequence is TGTGCCAGCAGTGATCCGGGACAGGGGGCCACTAGTGAGCAGTTCTTC. Protein sequence: CASSDPGQGATSEQFF.